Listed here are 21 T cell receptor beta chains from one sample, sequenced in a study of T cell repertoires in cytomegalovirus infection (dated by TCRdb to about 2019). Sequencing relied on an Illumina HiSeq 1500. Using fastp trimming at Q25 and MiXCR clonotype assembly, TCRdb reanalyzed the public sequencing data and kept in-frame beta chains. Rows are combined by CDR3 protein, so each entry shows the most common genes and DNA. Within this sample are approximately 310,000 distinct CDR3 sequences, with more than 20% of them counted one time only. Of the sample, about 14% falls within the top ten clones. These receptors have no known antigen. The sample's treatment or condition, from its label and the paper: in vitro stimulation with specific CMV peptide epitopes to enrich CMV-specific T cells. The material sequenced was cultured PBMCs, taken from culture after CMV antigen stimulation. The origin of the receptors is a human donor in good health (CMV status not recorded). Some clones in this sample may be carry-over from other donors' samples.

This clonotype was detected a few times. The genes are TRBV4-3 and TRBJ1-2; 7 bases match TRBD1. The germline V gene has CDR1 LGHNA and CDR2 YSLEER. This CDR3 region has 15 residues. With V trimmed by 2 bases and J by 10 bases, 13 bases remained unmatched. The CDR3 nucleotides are TGCGCCAGCAGCCAATGGATACAGGGGCCCCAAGACTACACCTTC. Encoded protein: CASSQWIQGPQDYTF.

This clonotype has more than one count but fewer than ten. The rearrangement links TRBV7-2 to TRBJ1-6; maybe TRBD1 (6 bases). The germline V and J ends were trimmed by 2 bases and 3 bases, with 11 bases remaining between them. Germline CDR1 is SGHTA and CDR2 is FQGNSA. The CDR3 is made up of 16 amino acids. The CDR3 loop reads CASSLFGQSYNSPLHF. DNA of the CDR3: TGTGCCAGCAGCTTATTCGGACAGAGCTATAATTCACCCCTCCACTTT.

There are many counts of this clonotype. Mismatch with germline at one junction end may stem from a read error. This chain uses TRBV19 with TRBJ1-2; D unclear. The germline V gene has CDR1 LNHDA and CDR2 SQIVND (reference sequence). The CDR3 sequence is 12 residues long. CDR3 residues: CASSVDTYGYTF. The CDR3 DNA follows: TGTGCCAGTAGTGTAGACACCTATGGCTACACCTTC. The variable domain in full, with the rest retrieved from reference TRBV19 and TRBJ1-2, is DGGITQSPKYLFRKEGQNVTLSCEQNLNHDAMYWYRQDPGQGLRLIYYSQIVNDFQKGDIAEGYSVSREKKESFPLTVTSAQKNPTAFYLCASSVDTYGYTFGSGTRLTVV.

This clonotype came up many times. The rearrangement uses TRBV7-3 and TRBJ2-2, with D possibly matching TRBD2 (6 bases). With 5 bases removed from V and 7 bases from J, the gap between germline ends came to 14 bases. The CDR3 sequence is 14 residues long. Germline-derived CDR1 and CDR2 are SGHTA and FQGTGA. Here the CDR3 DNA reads TGTGCCAGCAGCGCGGGACTGGGGAACGGGGAGCTGTTTTTT. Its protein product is CASSAGLGNGELFF.

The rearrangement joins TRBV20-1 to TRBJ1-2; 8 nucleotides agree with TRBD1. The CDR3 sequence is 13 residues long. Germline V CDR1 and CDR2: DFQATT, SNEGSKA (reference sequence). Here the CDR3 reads CRSYRGNLEGYTF. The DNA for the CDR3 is TGCAGATCATACAGGGGGAATCTCGAGGGCTACACCTTC.

As DNA, the CDR3 is TGTGCCAGCAGCTTAGACAGGGTAGGGTACGAGCAGTACTTC. Translating gives CASSLDRVGYEQYF. J is TRBJ2-7 and V is TRBV7-2; TRBD1 is a possible D gene (6 bases). Deletions cut 1 base from V and 4 bases from J, with 11 bases between. The CDR3 covers 14 residues. Germline lookup yields CDR1 SGHTA and CDR2 FQGNSA.

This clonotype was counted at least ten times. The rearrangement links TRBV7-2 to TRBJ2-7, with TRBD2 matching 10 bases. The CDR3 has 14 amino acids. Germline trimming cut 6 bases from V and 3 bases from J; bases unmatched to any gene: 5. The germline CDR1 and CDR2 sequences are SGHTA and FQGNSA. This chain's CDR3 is CASRRTSGSYEQYF. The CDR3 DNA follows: TGTGCCAGCAGACGGACTAGCGGAAGCTACGAGCAGTACTTC. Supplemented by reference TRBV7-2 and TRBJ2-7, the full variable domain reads GAGVSQSPSNKVTEKGKDVELRCDPISGHTALYWYRQSLGQGLEFLIYFQGNSAPDKSGLPSDRFSAERTGGSVSTLTIQRTQQEDSAVYLCASRRTSGSYEQYFGPGTRLTVT.

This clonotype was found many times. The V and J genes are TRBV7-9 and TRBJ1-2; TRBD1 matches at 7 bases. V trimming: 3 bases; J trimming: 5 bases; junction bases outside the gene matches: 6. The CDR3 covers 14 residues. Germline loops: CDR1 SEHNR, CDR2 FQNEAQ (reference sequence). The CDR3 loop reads CASSFQQGSYGYTF. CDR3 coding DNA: TGTGCCAGCAGCTTTCAACAGGGGTCATATGGCTACACCTTC.

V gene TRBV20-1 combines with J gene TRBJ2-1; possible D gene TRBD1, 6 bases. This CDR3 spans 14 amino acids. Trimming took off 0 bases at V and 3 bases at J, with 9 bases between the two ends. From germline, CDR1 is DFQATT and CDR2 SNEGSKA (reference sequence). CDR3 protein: CSARDGQSYNEQFF. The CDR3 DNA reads TGCAGTGCTAGAGATGGACAGAGCTACAATGAGCAGTTCTTC.

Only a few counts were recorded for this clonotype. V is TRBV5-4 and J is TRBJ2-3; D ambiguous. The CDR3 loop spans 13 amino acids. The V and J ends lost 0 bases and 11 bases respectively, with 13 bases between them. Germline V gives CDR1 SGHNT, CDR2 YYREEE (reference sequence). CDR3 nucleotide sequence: TGTGCCAGCAGCTTGGTCCCAGCCCTAGGGCAGTATTTT. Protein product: CASSLVPALGQYF. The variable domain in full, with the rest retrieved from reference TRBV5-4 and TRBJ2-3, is ETGVTQSPTHLIKTRGQQVTLRCSSQSGHNTVSWYQQALGQGPQFIFQYYREEENGRGNFPPRFSGLQFPNYSSELNVNALELDDSALYLCASSLVPALGQYFGPGTRLTVL.

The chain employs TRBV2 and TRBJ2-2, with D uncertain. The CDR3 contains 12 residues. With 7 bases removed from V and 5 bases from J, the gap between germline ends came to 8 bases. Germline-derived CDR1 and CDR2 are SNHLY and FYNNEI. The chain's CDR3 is CASNIVTGELFF. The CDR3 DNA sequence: TGTGCCAGCAATATAGTTACCGGGGAGCTGTTTTTT.

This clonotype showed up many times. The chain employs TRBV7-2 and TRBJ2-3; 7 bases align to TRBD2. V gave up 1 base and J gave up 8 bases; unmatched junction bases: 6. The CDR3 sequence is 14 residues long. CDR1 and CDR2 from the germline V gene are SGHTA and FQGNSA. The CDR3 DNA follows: TGTGCCAGCAGCTTAGGCGGACTAGGGTCTACGCAGTATTTT. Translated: CASSLGGLGSTQYF.

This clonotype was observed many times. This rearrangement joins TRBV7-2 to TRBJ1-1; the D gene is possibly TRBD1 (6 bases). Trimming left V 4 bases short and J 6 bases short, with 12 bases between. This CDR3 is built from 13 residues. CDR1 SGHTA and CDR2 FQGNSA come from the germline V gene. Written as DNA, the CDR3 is TGTGCCAGCAGCTCCTACCGGGGGCCTGAAGCTTTCTTT. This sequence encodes CASSSYRGPEAFF.

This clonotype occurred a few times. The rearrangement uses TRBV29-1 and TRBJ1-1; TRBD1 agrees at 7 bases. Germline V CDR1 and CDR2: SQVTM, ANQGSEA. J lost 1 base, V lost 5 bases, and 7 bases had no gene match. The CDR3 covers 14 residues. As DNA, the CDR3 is TGCAGCGTTACTCCAGGGGGTACGAACACTGAAGCTTTCTTT. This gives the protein CSVTPGGTNTEAFF.

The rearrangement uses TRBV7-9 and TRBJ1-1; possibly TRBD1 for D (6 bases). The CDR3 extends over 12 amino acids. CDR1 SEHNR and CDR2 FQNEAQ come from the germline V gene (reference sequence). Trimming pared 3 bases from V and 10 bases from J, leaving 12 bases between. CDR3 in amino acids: CASSFDRISAFF. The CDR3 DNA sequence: TGTGCCAGCAGCTTTGACAGGATATCAGCTTTCTTT. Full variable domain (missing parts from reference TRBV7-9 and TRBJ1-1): DTGVSQNPRHKITKRGQNVTFRCDPISEHNRLYWYRQTLGQGPEFLTYFQNEAQLEKSRLLSDRFSAERPKGSFSTLEIQRTEQGDSAMYLCASSFDRISAFFGQGTRLTVV.

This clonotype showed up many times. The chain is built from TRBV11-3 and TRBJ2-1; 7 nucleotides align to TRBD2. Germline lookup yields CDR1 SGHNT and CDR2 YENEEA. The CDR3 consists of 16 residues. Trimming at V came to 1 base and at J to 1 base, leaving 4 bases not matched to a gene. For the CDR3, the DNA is TGTGCCAGCAGCTTAGGGGCTAGCGGTTCCTACAATGAGCAGTTCTTC. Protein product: CASSLGASGSYNEQFF.

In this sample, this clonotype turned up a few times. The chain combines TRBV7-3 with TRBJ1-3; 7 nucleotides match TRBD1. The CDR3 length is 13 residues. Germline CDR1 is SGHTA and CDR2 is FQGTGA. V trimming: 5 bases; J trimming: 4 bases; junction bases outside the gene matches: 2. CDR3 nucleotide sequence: TGTGCCAGCAGCACAGGGGACGGAAACACCATATATTTT. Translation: CASSTGDGNTIYF.

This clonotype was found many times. The CDR3 sequence: CAIEGSGNSYNEQFF. Written as DNA, the CDR3 is TGTGCCATCGAAGGGAGCGGGAACTCCTACAATGAGCAGTTCTTC. The chain combines TRBV10-3 with TRBJ2-1; 7 bases map to TRBD2. V gave up 8 bases and J gave up 0 bases; unmatched junction bases: 7. In germline, CDR1 is ENHRY, CDR2 SYGVKD. This CDR3 has 15 residues.

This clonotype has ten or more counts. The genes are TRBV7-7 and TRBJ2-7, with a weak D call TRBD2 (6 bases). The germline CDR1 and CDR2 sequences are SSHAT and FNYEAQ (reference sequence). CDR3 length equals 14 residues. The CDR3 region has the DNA TGTGCTAGCAGCCCCCGGCCCGGGGGCTACGAGCAGTACGTC. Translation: CASSPRPGGYEQYV.

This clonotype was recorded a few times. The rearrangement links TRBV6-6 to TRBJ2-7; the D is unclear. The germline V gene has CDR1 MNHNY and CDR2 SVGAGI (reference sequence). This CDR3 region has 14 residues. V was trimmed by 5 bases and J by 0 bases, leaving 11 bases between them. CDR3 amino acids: CASSRDMSSYEQYV. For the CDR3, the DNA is TGTGCCAGCAGTAGAGATATGAGCTCCTACGAGCAGTACGTC.

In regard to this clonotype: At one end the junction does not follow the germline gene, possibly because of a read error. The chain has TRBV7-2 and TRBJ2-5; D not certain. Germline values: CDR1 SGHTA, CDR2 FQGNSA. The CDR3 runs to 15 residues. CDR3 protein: CANSLFPSGQETQYF. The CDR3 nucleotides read TGTGCCAACAGCTTATTTCCCTCCGGTCAAGAGACCCAGTACTTC.